A selection of T cell receptor beta chains follows, all from one sample in a study of shared clonotypes between healthy human individuals. Using immunoSEQ multiplex PCR, the repertoire was profiled, and TCRdb retains in-frame clones only, with some absent. The table includes about 2.2 million clones, 85% to 95% detected once. The sequencing input was naive CD8+ T cells from PBMCs. Receptor source: a man between 18 and 29 years old in good health. Some clones in this sample may be carry-over from other donors' samples. Each CDR3 is given with its conserved first and last residue. A D gene is named only where the DNA matches it firmly. The listing skips clone size in some rows; elsewhere it reads once, few, many or a size class.

TRBJ1-1,TRBV28,once,NA,CASSRGGGWLPTEEAFF,TGTGCCAGCAGTCGGGGTGGCGGTTGGCTCCCGACAGAAGAAGCTTTCTTT
TRBJ2-7,TRBV6-1,NA,NA,CASSESRGPSYEQYF,TGTGCCAGCAGCGAATCCCGGGGACCGTCCTACGAGCAGTACTTC
TRBJ1-5,TRBV6-1,NA,NA,CASSLGGAVQPQHF,TGTGCCAGCAGCCTGGGGGGGGCTGTTCAGCCCCAGCATTTT
TRBJ2-1,TRBV7-9,NA,NA,CASSSGTTYNEQFF,TGTGCCAGCAGCTCCGGGACAACCTACAATGAGCAGTTCTTC
TRBJ2-1,TRBV4-1,NA,NA,CASSHSSYNEQFF,TGCGCCAGCAGCCACAGCTCCTACAATGAGCAGTTCTTC
TRBJ2-7,TRBV13,NA,NA,CASSSTILPGLAEQYF,TGTGCCAGCAGCTCGACCATCCTCCCAGGGTTAGCCGAGCAGTACTTC
TRBJ1-5,TRBV28,NA,NA,CASSLKGPYVSQPQHF,TGTGCCAGCAGTTTGAAGGGGCCTTACGTTAGTCAGCCCCAGCATTTT
TRBJ2-1,TRBV15,NA,TRBD1,CATSRGQGNHNEQFF,TGTGCCACCAGCAGAGGACAGGGGAACCATAATGAGCAGTTCTTC
TRBJ2-1,TRBV10-3,NA,NA,CAISESATIRDYNEQFF,TGTGCCATCAGTGAGTCGGCGACTATCCGAGACTACAATGAGCAGTTCTTC
TRBJ1-2,TRBV7-9,few,NA,CASSLVRGNYGYTF,TGTGCCAGCAGCTTAGTTAGAGGGAACTATGGCTACACCTTC
TRBJ2-1,TRBV28,NA,TRBD2,CASKLAGEADEQFF,TGTGCCAGTAAACTAGCGGGAGAAGCCGATGAGCAGTTCTTC
TRBJ2-5,TRBV7-3,NA,TRBD2,CASSPLGPGTSAQETQYF,TGTGCCAGCAGCCCCCTCGGGCCCGGGACTAGCGCACAAGAGACCCAGTACTTC
TRBJ2-1,TRBV5-1,once,TRBD1,CASSFQQNPTGGSYNEQFF,TGCGCCAGCAGCTTCCAGCAGAACCCGACAGGGGGGTCCTACAATGAGCAGTTCTTC
TRBJ2-5,TRBV7-9,NA,NA,CASSLVRPSQETQYF,TGTGCCAGCAGCTTAGTACGTCCTAGTCAAGAGACCCAGTACTTC
TRBJ1-1,TRBV2,NA,NA,CASSDGVLMNTEAFF,TGTGCCAGCAGTGATGGGGTCTTAATGAACACTGAAGCTTTCTTT
TRBJ2-1,TRBV9,NA,NA,CASSVEPPGGRQFF,TGTGCCAGCAGCGTAGAGCCCCCCGGGGGAAGGCAGTTCTTC
TRBJ1-1,TRBV7-6,NA,NA,CASSLREANTEAFF,TGTGCCAGCAGCTTAAGGGAGGCCAACACTGAAGCTTTCTTT
TRBJ1-1,TRBV29-1,NA,NA,CSEGRRCTMNTEAFF,TGCAGTGAGGGACGGAGGTGCACCATGAACACTGAAGCTTTCTTT
TRBJ2-7,TRBV7-8,once,TRBD2,CASSRKASGIYEQYF,TGTGCCAGCAGTCGTAAGGCTAGCGGGATCTACGAGCAGTACTTC
TRBJ1-2,TRBV28,NA,TRBD1,CATGTGVWGYTF,TGTGCCACCGGGACAGGGGTCTGGGGCTACACCTTC
TRBJ2-3,TRBV9,NA,NA,CASSVMSSTDTQYF,TGTGCCAGCAGCGTGATGTCTAGCACAGATACGCAGTATTTT
TRBJ2-2,TRBV27,NA,TRBD1,CASSHTPGTANTGELFF,TGTGCCAGCAGCCACACGCCGGGGACAGCGAACACCGGGGAGCTGTTTTTT
TRBJ2-1,TRBV28,NA,NA,CASSSTPPWGEQFF,TGTGCCAGCAGTTCCACCCCTCCATGGGGTGAGCAGTTCTTC
TRBJ2-7,TRBV9,NA,NA,CASSVGEVTYEQYF,TGTGCCAGCAGCGTAGGAGAAGTTACCTACGAGCAGTACTTC
TRBJ2-7,TRBV4-1,NA,TRBD1,CASSQDRGTAAYEQYF,TGCGCCAGCAGCCAAGACCGAGGGACAGCGGCCTACGAGCAGTACTTC
TRBJ2-7,TRBV2,NA,NA,CASSEAGTFSSYEQYF,TGTGCCAGCAGTGAAGCCGGGACATTCAGCTCCTACGAGCAGTACTTC
TRBJ2-7,TRBV28,NA,TRBD1,CASSQRDREYDEQYF,TGTGCCAGCAGTCAACGGGACAGGGAGTACGACGAGCAGTACTTC
TRBJ2-3,TRBV27,once,NA,CASSPIRTDTQYF,TGTGCCAGCAGTCCTATACGCACAGATACGCAGTATTTT
TRBJ2-1,TRBV18,NA,TRBD2,CASSPSGRPAFNEQFF,TGTGCCAGCTCACCAAGCGGGAGGCCCGCTTTCAATGAGCAGTTCTTC
TRBJ2-2,TRBV5-6,NA,TRBD2,CASSLEREWSGELFF,TGTGCCAGCAGCTTGGAGCGGGAGTGGAGCGGGGAGCTGTTTTTT
TRBJ2-2,TRBV7-9,NA,TRBD1,CASSSSDRGRHGELFF,TGTGCCAGCAGCTCCTCGGACAGGGGGCGTCACGGGGAGCTGTTTTTT
TRBJ2-1,TRBV12-5,NA,TRBD2,CASASGRNYNEQFF,TGTGCTAGTGCCAGCGGGAGGAACTACAATGAGCAGTTCTTC
TRBJ2-5,TRBV9,NA,NA,CASSVETGGGETQYF,TGTGCCAGCAGCGTAGAAACAGGAGGGGGCGAGACCCAGTACTTC
TRBJ2-7,TRBV9,NA,NA,CASSVEGTHYEQYF,TGTGCCAGCAGCGTAGAGGGCACCCACTACGAGCAGTACTTC
TRBJ2-4,TRBV27,NA,NA,CASGVGPLAAKNIQYF,TGTGCCAGCGGGGTGGGACCTTTGGCAGCCAAAAACATTCAGTACTTC
TRBJ2-7,TRBV5-5,NA,TRBD2,CASSLEDTSVFSYEQYF,TGTGCCAGCAGCTTGGAAGATACTAGCGTCTTCTCCTACGAGCAGTACTTC
TRBJ1-2,TRBV29-1,NA,TRBD1,CSAGTGDGYTF,TGCAGCGCCGGGACAGGGGACGGCTACACCTTC
TRBJ2-3,TRBV4-3,NA,NA,CASSQDRQGLTDTQYF,TGCGCCAGCAGCCAAGATCGCCAGGGACTTACAGATACGCAGTATTTT
TRBJ2-1,TRBV30,NA,TRBD2,CAWTSGLNSEQFF,TGTGCCTGGACTAGCGGACTTAACAGTGAGCAGTTCTTC
TRBJ2-7,TRBV29-1,NA,NA,CSVEIRNSYEQYF,TGCAGCGTTGAAATCCGAAACTCCTACGAGCAGTACTTC
TRBJ2-7,TRBV7-7,NA,NA,CASSPGPGQSYEQYF,TGTGCCAGCAGCCCGGGGCCGGGGCAATCGTACGAGCAGTACTTC
TRBJ2-1,TRBV28,once,NA,CASSSAFGDEQFF,TGTGCCAGCAGCTCCGCCTTTGGGGATGAGCAGTTCTTC
TRBJ1-1,TRBV2,NA,NA,CASSEAGMGTLNTEAFF,TGTGCCAGCAGTGAAGCGGGTATGGGGACACTGAACACTGAAGCTTTCTTT
TRBJ2-1,TRBV30,NA,NA,CAWSVPGHFNEQFF,TGTGCCTGGAGTGTACCGGGACACTTCAATGAGCAGTTCTTC
TRBJ2-5,TRBV28,NA,NA,CASRTRYQETQYF,TGTGCCAGCAGGACCAGGTACCAAGAGACCCAGTACTTC
TRBJ1-2,TRBV19,NA,NA,CASSPPGGRGYTF,TGTGCCAGTAGTCCCCCGGGGGGCCGTGGCTACACCTTC
TRBJ1-5,TRBV28,NA,NA,CASSLIDRSNQPQHF,TGTGCCAGCAGTTTAATTGACAGAAGCAATCAGCCCCAGCATTTT
TRBJ1-2,TRBV2,once,NA,CASSESRGRYYGYTF,TGTGCCAGCAGTGAATCGCGGGGGCGTTACTATGGCTACACCTTC
TRBJ2-1,TRBV5-1,NA,NA,CASRRSSRSSYNEQFF,TGCGCCAGCAGACGATCTAGCAGATCCTCCTACAATGAGCAGTTCTTC
TRBJ2-7,TRBV21-1,NA,NA,CASSPPRRGGQYF,TGTGCCAGCAGCCCCCCCCGGAGGGGCGGGCAGTACTTC
TRBJ1-2,TRBV7-9,NA,NA,CASIADRSGEKHGYTF,TGTGCCAGCATCGCCGACCGATCCGGGGAAAAGCACGGCTACACCTTC
TRBJ2-6,TRBV9,once,NA,CASSADSSGANVLTF,TGTGCCAGCAGCGCGGACAGCTCTGGGGCCAACGTCCTGACTTTC
TRBJ2-1,TRBV25-1,NA,TRBD2,CASSEWTSGANEQFF,TGTGCCAGCAGTGAATGGACTAGCGGGGCAAATGAGCAGTTCTTC